The 11 T cell receptor beta chains below all came from one sample that was sequenced in a study of T cell repertoires in cytomegalovirus infection. MiXCR, run by TCRdb on the reads, gives a single entry per CDR3 protein. The repertoire holds about 700,000 distinct CDR3 sequences, about 30% seen once, with roughly 18% in the top ten. Their cognate antigens are unknown. The specimen was cultured PBMCs, collected from culture after CMV antigen stimulation. Every receptor here comes from a human donor in good health (CMV status not recorded). Some clones in this sample may be carry-over from other donors' samples.

This clonotype was seen many times. The chain combines TRBV12-3 or TRBV12-4 with TRBJ1-5; no clear D. The CDR3 covers 14 residues. Trimming took off 5 bases at V and 3 bases at J, with 11 bases between the two ends. CDR3 coding DNA: TGTGCCAGCAGTCTCGGACCAACCAATCAGCCCCAGCATTTT. Its protein is CASSLGPTNQPQHF.

The table lists this clonotype with a few counts. The CDR3 sequence is CASSLAAGDQPQHF. The CDR3 nucleotides read TGTGCCAGCAGTCTTGCGGCAGGTGACCAGCCCCAGCATTTT. The rearrangement joins TRBV12-3 or TRBV12-4 to TRBJ1-5, with D unclear. Trimming stripped 5 bases from V and 7 bases from J, with 15 bases between. This CDR3 has 14 amino acids.

This clonotype was counted ten times or more. This rearrangement joins TRBV7-2 to TRBJ1-1, with a possible D match to TRBD1 (5 bases). The CDR3 loop spans 14 amino acids. The germline CDR1 and CDR2 sequences are SGHTA and FQGNSA. Trimming shortened V by 1 base and J by 3 bases, and 9 bases separated the two germline ends. CDR3 nucleotides: TGTGCCAGCAGCTTAGAGTGGGGGTACACTGAAGCTTTCTTT. The encoded protein is CASSLEWGYTEAFF.

The chain combines TRBV2 with TRBJ1-1; tentative D call: TRBD1 (5 bases). This CDR3 spans 12 amino acids. The germline gives CDR1 SNHLY, CDR2 FYNNEI. The V end lost 5 bases, the J end lost 11 bases, and 15 bases lay between the germline ends. The DNA for the CDR3 is TGTGCCAGCAGTACCACGGGGGGTAGCGCTTTCTTT. This codes for CASSTTGGSAFF.

This clonotype showed up many times. The chain recombines TRBV7-2 with TRBJ2-7; D remains ambiguous. The V end was cut by 7 bases, the J end by 0 bases, with 13 bases between. Germline V gene data show CDR1 as SGHTA and CDR2 as FQGNSA. This CDR3 is 14 amino acids long. The CDR3 spells CASNRAPSSYEQYF. The DNA for the CDR3 is TGTGCCAGCAACCGGGCCCCGAGCTCCTACGAGCAGTACTTC. Complete variable domain (other parts from reference TRBV7-2 and TRBJ2-7): GAGVSQSPSNKVTEKGKDVELRCDPISGHTALYWYRQSLGQGLEFLIYFQGNSAPDKSGLPSDRFSAERTGGSVSTLTIQRTQQEDSAVYLCASNRAPSSYEQYFGPGTRLTVT.

This clonotype appeared once. The chain couples TRBV6-5 to TRBJ1-4; D may be TRBD1 (5 bases). Germline CDR1 reads MNHEY; CDR2 reads SVGAGI. The CDR3 has 15 amino acids. V lost 4 bases and J 3 bases, leaving 12 bases between the germline ends. For the CDR3, the DNA is TGTGCCAGCAGTTTGAAGACAGTGCCTAATGAAAAACTGTTTTTT. It specifies CASSLKTVPNEKLFF.

The rearrangement uses TRBV6-5 and TRBJ1-1; maybe TRBD1 (5 bases). Trimming cost V 10 bases and J 7 bases, with 13 bases left between them. Germline loops: CDR1 MNHEY, CDR2 SVGAGI. There are 11 residues in the CDR3. In nucleotides, the CDR3 is TGTGCCACATGGAGGGACCGTGAAGCTTTCTTT. Translating gives CATWRDREAFF.

The table lists this clonotype with a few counts. J is TRBJ2-7 and V is TRBV12-3 or TRBV12-4; either TRBD1 or TRBD2 may supply D (5 bases each). This CDR3 contains 15 residues. V was shortened by 5 bases and J by 6 bases, with 20 bases between the two germline ends. For the CDR3, the DNA is TGTGCCAGCAGTAACCGGGGCCTGGCGGTAGGCGAGCAGTACTTC. This codes for CASSNRGLAVGEQYF.

About this clonotype itself: A much larger clone differs from this one at a single base, so this may be a read error. The chain carries TRBV7-2 and TRBJ1-1, with a tentative D call TRBD1 (6 bases). Per the germline V gene, CDR1 is SGHTA and CDR2 is FQGNSA. The CDR3 has 14 residues. V was pared by 8 bases and J by 10 bases, with 23 bases between. The CDR3 region has the DNA TGTGCCAGCGGCTCCCCGGACAGACAACCTGGAGCTTTCTTT. Translating it yields CASGSPDRQPGAFF.

This clonotype was counted between two and nine times. This chain joins TRBV11-2 and TRBJ2-3; D may be TRBD1 or TRBD2 (5 bases each). Looked up from germline, CDR1 is SGHAT and CDR2 is FQNNGV. The CDR3 covers 15 residues. Trimming left V 5 bases short and J 7 bases short, with 19 bases between. CDR3 amino acids: CASSRLGTSWNTQYF. The CDR3 nucleotides are TGTGCCAGCAGCCGACTCGGGACCTCATGGAATACGCAGTATTTT.

The chain recombines TRBV4-1 with TRBJ1-1, with 7 bases identical to TRBD1. This CDR3 region has 15 residues. With 2 bases clipped from V and 1 base from J, the junction kept 4 bases outside the gene matches. The germline V gene has CDR1 MGHRA and CDR2 YSYEKL. The DNA for the CDR3 is TGCGCCAGCAGCCAACCGACAGGGAGGAACACTGAAGCTTTCTTT. Translated, it gives CASSQPTGRNTEAFF.